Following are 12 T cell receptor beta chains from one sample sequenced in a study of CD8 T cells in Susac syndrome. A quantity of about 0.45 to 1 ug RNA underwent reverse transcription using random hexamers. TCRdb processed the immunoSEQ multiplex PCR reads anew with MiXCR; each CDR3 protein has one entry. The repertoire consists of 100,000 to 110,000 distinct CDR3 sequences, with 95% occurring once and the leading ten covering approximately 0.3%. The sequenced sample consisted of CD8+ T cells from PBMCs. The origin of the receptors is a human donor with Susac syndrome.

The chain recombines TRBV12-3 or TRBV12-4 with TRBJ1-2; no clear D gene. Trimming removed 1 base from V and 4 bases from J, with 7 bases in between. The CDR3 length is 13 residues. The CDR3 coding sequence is TGTGCCAGCAGTTTAGGGGAGACCTATGGCTACACCTTC. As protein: CASSLGETYGYTF.

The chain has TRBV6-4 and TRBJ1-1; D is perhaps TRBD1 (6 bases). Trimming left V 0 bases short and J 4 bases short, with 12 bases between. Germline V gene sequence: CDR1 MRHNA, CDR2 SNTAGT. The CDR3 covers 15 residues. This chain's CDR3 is CASSDSARGGTEAFF. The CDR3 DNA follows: TGTGCCAGCAGTGACTCGGCCAGGGGTGGCACTGAAGCTTTCTTT.

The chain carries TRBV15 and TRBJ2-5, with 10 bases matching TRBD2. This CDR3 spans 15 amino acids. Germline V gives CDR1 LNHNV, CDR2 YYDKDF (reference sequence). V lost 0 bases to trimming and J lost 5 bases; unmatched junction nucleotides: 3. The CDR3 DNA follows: TGTGCCACCAGCAGAGAAAAAGCGGGAGGGGAGACCCAGTACTTC. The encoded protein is CATSREKAGGETQYF. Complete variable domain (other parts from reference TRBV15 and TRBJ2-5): DAMVIQNPRYQVTQFGKPVTLSCSQTLNHNVMYWYQQKSSQAPKLLFHYYDKDFNNEADTPDNFQSRRPNTSFCFLDIRSPGLGDTAMYLCATSREKAGGETQYFGPGTRLLVL.

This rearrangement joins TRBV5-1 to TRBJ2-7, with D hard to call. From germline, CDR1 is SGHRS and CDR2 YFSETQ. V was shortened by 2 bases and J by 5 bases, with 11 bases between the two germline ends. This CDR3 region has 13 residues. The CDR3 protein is CASSFEGWDEQYF. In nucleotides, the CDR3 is TGCGCCAGCAGCTTTGAAGGGTGGGACGAGCAGTACTTC.

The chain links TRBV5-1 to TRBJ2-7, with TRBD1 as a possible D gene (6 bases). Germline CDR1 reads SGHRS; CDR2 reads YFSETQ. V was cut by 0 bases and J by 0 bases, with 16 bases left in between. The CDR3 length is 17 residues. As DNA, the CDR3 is TGCGCCAGCAGCTTGGCGGTCGGGACATTAAGCTCCTACGAGCAGTACTTC. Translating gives CASSLAVGTLSSYEQYF.

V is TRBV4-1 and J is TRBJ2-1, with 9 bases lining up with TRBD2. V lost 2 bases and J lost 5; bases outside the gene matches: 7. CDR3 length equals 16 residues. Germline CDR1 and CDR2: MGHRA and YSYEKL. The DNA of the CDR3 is TGCGCCAGCAGCCAATGGGCGGGGGGGACGGACAATGAGCAGTTCTTC. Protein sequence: CASSQWAGGTDNEQFF.

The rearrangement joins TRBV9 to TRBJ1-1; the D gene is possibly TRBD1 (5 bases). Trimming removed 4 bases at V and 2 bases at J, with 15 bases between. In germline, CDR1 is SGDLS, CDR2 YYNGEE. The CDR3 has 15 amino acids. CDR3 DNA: TGTGCCAGCAGCCCCGGAAGGGGTTACAACACTGAAGCTTTCTTT. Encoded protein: CASSPGRGYNTEAFF.

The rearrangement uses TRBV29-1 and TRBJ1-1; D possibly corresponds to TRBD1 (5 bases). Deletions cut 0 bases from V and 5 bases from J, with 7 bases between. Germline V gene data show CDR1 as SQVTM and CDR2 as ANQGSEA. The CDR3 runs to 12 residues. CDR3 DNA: TGCAGCGTTGAAGATTCAGGGACTGAAGCTTTCTTT. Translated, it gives CSVEDSGTEAFF.

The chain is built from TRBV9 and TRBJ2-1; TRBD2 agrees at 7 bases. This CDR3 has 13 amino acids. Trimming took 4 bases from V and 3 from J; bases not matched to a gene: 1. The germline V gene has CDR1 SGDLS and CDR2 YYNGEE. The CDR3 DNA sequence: TGTGCCAGCAGCCCGGGGGGCTACAATGAGCAGTTCTTC. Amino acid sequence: CASSPGGYNEQFF.

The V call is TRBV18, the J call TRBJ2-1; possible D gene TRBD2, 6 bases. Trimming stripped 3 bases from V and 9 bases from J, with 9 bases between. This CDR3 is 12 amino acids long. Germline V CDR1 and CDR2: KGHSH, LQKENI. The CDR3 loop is CASSPRDGEQFF. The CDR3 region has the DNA TGTGCCAGCTCACCGCGGGATGGTGAGCAGTTCTTC.

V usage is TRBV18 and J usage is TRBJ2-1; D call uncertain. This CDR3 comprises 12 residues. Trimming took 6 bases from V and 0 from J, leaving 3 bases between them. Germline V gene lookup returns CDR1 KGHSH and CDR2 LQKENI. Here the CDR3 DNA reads TGTGCCAGCTCCCCCTCCTACAATGAGCAGTTCTTC. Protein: CASSPSYNEQFF. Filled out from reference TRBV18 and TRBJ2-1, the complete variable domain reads NAGVMQNPRHLVRRRGQEARLRCSPMKGHSHVYWYRQLPEEGLKFMVYLQKENIIDESGMPKERFSAEFPKEGPSILRIQQVVRGDSAAYFCASSPSYNEQFFGPGTRLTVL.

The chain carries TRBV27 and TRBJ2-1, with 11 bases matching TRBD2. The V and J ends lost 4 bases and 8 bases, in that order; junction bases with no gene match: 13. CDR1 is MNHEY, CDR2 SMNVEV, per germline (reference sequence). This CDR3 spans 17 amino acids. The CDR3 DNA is TGTGCCAGCAGTTGGAGGGCTAGCGGGAGGCTTCGGTATGAGCAGTTCTTC. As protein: CASSWRASGRLRYEQFF.